This T cell receptor beta chain comes out of a study of blood T cell repertoires in COVID-19. Whole-study context: Some COVID-19 samples were acute and others convalescent; all came from the United States, Italy and Spain.

Original analysis: The authors estimated nucleated cell counts from reference gene primer amplification. Clones were read by immunoSEQ multiplex PCR, and TCRdb kept only the in-frame ones, dropping some. D and trimming come from the DNA, and the V and J calls and clone size come from that table. The sample has about 13,000 clones; 90% are singletons. Germline V gene lookup returns CDR1 MNHNY and CDR2 SVGAGI (reference sequence). CDR3 size: 15 residues. V was pared by 6 bases and J by 0 bases, with 12 bases between. This clone was recorded once. The sequenced material came from peripheral blood. This TCR came from a human donor with active COVID-19. The donor label of this sample is uncertain. The rearrangement joins TRBV6-6 to TRBJ1-5; possible D gene TRBD1, 5 bases. CDR3 sequence: CASRTDGYSNQPQHF. The CDR3 DNA is TGTGCCAGCAGGACAGACGGATATAGCAATCAGCCCCAGCATTTT.